Below, one T cell receptor beta chain is given with its context. Antigen unknown. Per the germline V gene, CDR1 is SGHDT and CDR2 is YYEEEE. This CDR3 is 14 amino acids long. Generation of TCR beta cDNA was performed by 5'RACE template switching incorporating UMIs. Reprocessing the 5' RACE reads, TCRdb reports a single entry for every CDR3 protein and omits DNA. The sample data list about 160,000 distinct CDR3 sequences. The source of the sample is a study of T cells expressing NK-cell markers. General study points: Dominant NKG2C+ clonotype frequencies of about 1.0-8% of CD8+ T cells were measured in five or six donors.

This rearrangement joins TRBV5-6 to TRBJ2-5; TCRdb's D gene call, TRBD1, goes unchecked for lack of DNA. The clonotype originates from a woman aged 18 to 75 in good health. Sequenced: blood T cells: a sorted CD56 or NKG2C T cell subset, CD4+ or CD8+ T cells, or bulk PBMC T cells (not recorded which). The CDR3 region is CASGPGAGGETQYF.